This T cell receptor beta chain was recorded in a study of blood T cell repertoires in COVID-19. Here immunoSEQ multiplex PCR was the method, and the copy in TCRdb shows in-frame clones only, minus some. The sample records 400,000 to 450,000 clones, roughly 89% being singletons. J lost 4 bases, V lost 3 bases, and 9 bases had no gene match. Germline V gene lookup returns CDR1 MNHNS and CDR2 SASEGT. The CDR3 is 16 residues long. The chain is built from TRBV6-1 and TRBJ1-5; 7 nucleotides align to TRBD1. Sequencing was carried out using peripheral blood. The origin of this receptor is a woman aged 25 to 39 with active or convalescent COVID-19. CDR3 DNA: TGTGCCAGCAGTGACAGGACAGGAGGGGATAATCAGCCCCAGCATTTT. Its translation: CASSDRTGGDNQPQHF.